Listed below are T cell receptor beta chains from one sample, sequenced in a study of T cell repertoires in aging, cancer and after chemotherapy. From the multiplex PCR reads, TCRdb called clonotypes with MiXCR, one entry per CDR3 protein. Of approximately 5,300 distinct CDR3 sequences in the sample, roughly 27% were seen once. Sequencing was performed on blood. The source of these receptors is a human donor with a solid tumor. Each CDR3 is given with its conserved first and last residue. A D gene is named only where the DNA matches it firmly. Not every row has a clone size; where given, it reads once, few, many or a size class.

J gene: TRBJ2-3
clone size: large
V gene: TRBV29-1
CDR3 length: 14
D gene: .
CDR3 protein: CSVGLRHGADTQYF

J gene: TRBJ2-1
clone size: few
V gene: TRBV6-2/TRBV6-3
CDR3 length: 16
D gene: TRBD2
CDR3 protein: CASSYSSGSSYNEQFF

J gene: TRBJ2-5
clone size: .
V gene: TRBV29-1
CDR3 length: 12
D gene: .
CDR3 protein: CSVLLGPETQYF

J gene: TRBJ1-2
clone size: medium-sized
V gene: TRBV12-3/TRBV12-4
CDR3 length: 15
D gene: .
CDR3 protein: CASSRYRGTAYGYTF

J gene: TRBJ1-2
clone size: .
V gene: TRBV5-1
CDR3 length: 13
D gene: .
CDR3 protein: CASNSDRRHGYTF

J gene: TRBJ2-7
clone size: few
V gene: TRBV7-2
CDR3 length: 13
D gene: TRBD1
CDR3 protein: CASSLDRAGEQYF

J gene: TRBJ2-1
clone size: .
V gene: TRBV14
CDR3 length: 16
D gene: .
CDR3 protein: CASSQGHGRLNNEQFF

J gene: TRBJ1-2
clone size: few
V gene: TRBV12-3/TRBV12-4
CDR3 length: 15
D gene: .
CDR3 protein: CASSPRIILRSGYTF

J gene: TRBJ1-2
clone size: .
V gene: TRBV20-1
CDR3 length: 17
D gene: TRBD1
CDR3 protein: CSAREWSDRGPRCGYTF

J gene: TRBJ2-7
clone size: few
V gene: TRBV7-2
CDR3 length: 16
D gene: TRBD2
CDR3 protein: CASSLGASGRVYEQYF

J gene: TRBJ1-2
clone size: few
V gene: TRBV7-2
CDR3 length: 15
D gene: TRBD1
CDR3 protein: CASSLVQGAGDGYTF

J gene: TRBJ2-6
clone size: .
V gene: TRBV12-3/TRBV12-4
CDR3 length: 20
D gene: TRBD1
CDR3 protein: CASEGRQGETERSGANVLTF

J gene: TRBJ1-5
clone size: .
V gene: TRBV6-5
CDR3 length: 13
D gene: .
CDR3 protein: CASSLQGRQPQHF

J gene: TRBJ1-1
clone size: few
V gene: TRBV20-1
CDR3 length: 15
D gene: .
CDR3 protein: CSARTEGRLNTEAFF

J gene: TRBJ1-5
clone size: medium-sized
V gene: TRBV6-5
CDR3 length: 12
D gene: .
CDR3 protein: CASSGSNQPQHF

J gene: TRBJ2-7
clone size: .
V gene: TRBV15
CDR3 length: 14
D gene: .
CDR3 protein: CATSRNSGSYEQYF

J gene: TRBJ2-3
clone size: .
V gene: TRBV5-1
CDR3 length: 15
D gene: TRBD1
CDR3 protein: CASSLRGTDTDTQYF

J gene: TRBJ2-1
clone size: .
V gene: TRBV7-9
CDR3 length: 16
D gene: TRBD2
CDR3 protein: CASSNGGGRALREQFF

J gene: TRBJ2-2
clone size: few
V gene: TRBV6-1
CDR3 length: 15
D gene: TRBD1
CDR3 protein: CASGSDRRRHGELFF

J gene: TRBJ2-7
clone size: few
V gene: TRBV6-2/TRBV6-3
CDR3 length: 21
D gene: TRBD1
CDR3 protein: CASSYSHLEFEDREKDYEQYF

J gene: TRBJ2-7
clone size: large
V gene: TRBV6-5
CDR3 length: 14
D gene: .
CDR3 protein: CASSLRQGGYEQYF

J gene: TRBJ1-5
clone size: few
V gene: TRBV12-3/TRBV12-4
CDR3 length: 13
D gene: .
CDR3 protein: CASSLALGQPQHF

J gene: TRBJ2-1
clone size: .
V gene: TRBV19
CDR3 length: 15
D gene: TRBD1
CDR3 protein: CASSLTGGDYNEQFF

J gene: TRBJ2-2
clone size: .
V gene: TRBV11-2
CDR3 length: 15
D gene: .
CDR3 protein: CASSPFAQNTGELFF

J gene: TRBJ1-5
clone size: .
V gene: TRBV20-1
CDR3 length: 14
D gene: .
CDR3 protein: CSATLSGGNQPQHF

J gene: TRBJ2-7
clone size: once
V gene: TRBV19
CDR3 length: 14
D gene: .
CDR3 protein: CASTPAAVGHEQYF

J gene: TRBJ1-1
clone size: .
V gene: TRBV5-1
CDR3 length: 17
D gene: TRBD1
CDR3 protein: CASSLAGQVGLNTEAFF

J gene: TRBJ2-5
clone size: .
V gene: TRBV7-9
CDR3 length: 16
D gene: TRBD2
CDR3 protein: CASSPPRLAGGETQYF

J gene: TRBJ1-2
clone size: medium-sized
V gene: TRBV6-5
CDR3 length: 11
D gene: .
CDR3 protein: CASKGVGGYTF

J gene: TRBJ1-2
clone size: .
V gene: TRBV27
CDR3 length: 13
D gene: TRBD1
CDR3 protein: CASSLGQGRGYTF

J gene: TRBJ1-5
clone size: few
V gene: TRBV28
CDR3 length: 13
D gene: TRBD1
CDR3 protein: CASSGQVGQPQHF